Listed here is a single TCR beta chain. This sample is part of a study of blood T cell repertoires in COVID-19. Study-level information: The study drew acute and convalescent COVID-19 samples from the United States, Italy and Spain. The analysed material was cDNA or gDNA that came from T cells, B-cell-depleted T cells, or PBMCs.

The germline CDR1 and CDR2 sequences are SGDLS and YYNGEE. The CDR3 has 16 residues. The J segment lost 4 bases and the V segment lost 0 bases, leaving 9 bases of the junction unmatched. The Seattle patients joined while their infection was active and were tracked longitudinally afterward. Original analysis: Cell counts per sample came from amplifying reference gene primers. The assay was immunoSEQ multiplex PCR, and TCRdb's table has in-frame clones only and misses some. Clonal size and the V and J genes are those of that table, whereas D and trimming came from the DNA. This sample has approximately 44,000 clones, with roughly nine tenths found just once.

This clonotype was obtained from a man between 50 and 59 years old with COVID-19, enrolled during active disease. The chain joins TRBV9 to TRBJ2-5; 7 nucleotides line up with TRBD2. Sequenced sample: peripheral blood. In DNA form, the CDR3 reads TGTGCCAGCAGCGTAGGGGCGGGAGCGAGAGTAGAGACCCAGTACTTC. Protein: CASSVGAGARVETQYF.